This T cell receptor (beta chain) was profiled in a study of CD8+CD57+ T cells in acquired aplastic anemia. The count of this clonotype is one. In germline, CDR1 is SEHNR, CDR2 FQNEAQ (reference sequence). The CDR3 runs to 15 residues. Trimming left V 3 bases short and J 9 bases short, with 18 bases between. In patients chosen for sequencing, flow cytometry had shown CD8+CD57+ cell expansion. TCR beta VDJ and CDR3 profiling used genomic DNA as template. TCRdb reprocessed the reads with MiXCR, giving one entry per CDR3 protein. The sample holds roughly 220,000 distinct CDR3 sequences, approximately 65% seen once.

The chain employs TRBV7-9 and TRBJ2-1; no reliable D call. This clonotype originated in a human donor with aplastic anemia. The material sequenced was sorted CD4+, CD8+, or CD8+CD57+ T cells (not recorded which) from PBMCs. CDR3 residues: CASSFPGPDLSEQFF. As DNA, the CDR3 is TGTGCCAGCAGCTTTCCGGGCCCCGACTTAAGTGAGCAGTTCTTC.